This entry lists 12 T cell receptor beta chains sequenced from one sample in a study of T cell responses to AZD1222 COVID-19 vaccine. TCRdb keeps only in-frame clones here, not all; method: immunoSEQ multiplex PCR. The table includes around 150,000 clones, 94% detected once. This sample comprised peripheral blood, obtained 28 days after the second AZD1222 dose. The receptors here all came from an adult who received the AZD1222 COVID-19 vaccine.

This clone was seen a single time. The chain carries TRBV5-1 and TRBJ2-7; 7 nucleotides align to TRBD2. The V segment lost 0 bases and the J segment 2 bases; nucleotides outside the gene matches: 5. Germline V gene data show CDR1 as SGHRS and CDR2 as YFSETQ. The CDR3 has 15 residues. CDR3 bases: TGCGCCAGCAGCTTGGCCGGGAGGCCCACCTACGAGCAGTACTTC. It translates to CASSLAGRPTYEQYF.

This chain uses TRBV9 with TRBJ2-1; D is undetermined. The ends were cut back, 4 bases at V and 4 bases at J, with 15 bases in the middle. The CDR3 runs 15 residues. Germline loops: CDR1 SGDLS, CDR2 YYNGEE. Here the CDR3 reads CASSLGQARYNEQFF. In nucleotides, the CDR3 is TGTGCCAGCAGCTTGGGCCAGGCTAGGTACAATGAGCAGTTCTTC. Based on the CDR3 plus reference TRBV9 and TRBJ2-1, the full variable domain is DSGVTQTPKHLITATGQRVTLRCSPRSGDLSVYWYQQSLDQGLQFLIQYYNGEERAKGNILERFSAQQFPDLHSELNLSSLELGDSALYFCASSLGQARYNEQFFGPGTRLTVL.

The chain combines TRBV18 with TRBJ1-1; D ambiguous. The CDR3 extends over 12 amino acids. Trimming removed 8 bases from V and 0 bases from J, with 7 bases in between. The germline gives CDR1 KGHSH, CDR2 LQKENI. The CDR3 region has the DNA TGTGCCAGCGTAAACCTGAACACTGAAGCTTTCTTT. It codes for CASVNLNTEAFF.

This rearrangement joins TRBV7-7 to TRBJ2-1; 7 positions match TRBD1. The CDR3 covers 15 residues. The germline CDR1 and CDR2 sequences are SSHAT and FNYEAQ (reference sequence). V shed 2 bases and J 8 bases; nucleotides not matched to a gene: 9. The CDR3 DNA reads as TGTGCCAGCAGCTTAACCCCGAATCAGGGGGATGAGCAGTTCTTC. As protein: CASSLTPNQGDEQFF.

The chain joins TRBV16 to TRBJ2-3; the match to TRBD2 covers 7 bases. The CDR3 loop spans 15 amino acids. V dropped 4 bases and J dropped 2; count of bases not matched to a gene: 6. From germline, CDR1 is KGHSY and CDR2 FQNENV. In DNA form, the CDR3 reads TGTGCCAGCAGCCGGTCCGGGACTAACACAGATACGCAGTATTTT. This translates into CASSRSGTNTDTQYF.

Of note for this clone: The junction does not match germline at one end; this may be a read error. The chain employs TRBV19 and TRBJ2-7, with 14 bases lining up with TRBD2. There are 19 residues in the CDR3. Germline V gene data show CDR1 as LNHDA and CDR2 as SQIVND (reference sequence). CDR3 in DNA: TGTGCCAGTAGTCCGCTAGGACTAGCGGGAGGCCGACGACTCTACGAGCAGTGCTTC. This encodes CASSPLGLAGGRRLYEQCF. Full variable domain (remainder filled in from reference TRBV19 and TRBJ2-7): DGGITQSPKYLFRKEGQNVTLSCEQNLNHDAMYWYRQDPGQGLRLIYYSQIVNDFQKGDIAEGYSVSREKKESFPLTVTSAQKNPTAFYLCASSPLGLAGGRRLYEQCFGPGTRLTVT.

The chain carries TRBV2 and TRBJ1-5; D possibly corresponds to TRBD1 (5 bases). This CDR3 has 15 residues. V lost 3 bases, J lost 4 bases, and 13 bases lay in between. The germline gives CDR1 SNHLY, CDR2 FYNNEI. CDR3 sequence (DNA): TGTGCCAGCAGTGAGGGGACTGGCCATAATCAGCCCCAGCATTTT. Its translation: CASSEGTGHNQPQHF.

Concerning this clone: Different DNA sequences within this sample yield the same CDR3. This chain links TRBV2 with TRBJ2-7; D not resolved. With 1 base removed from V and 5 bases from J, the gap between germline ends came to 3 bases. CDR1 and CDR2 (germline): SNHLY, FYNNEI. The length of the CDR3 is 11 residues. CDR3 loop: CASSEGNEQYF. DNA of the CDR3: TGTGCCAGCAGTGAAGGGAACGAGCAGTACTTC.

This rearrangement joins TRBV2 to TRBJ2-7; D unresolved. Germline V gene lookup returns CDR1 SNHLY and CDR2 FYNNEI. Trimming removed 4 bases from V and 3 bases from J, with 10 bases in between. The CDR3 sequence is 13 residues long. CDR3 nucleotide sequence: TGTGCCAGCAGTGTTACGATCCACTACGAGCAGTACTTC. Its translation is CASSVTIHYEQYF.

The chain carries TRBV10-3 and TRBJ2-7; a possible D gene is TRBD1 (6 bases). Germline V gene sequence: CDR1 ENHRY, CDR2 SYGVKD. The ends were cut back, 3 bases at V and 2 bases at J, with 11 bases in the middle. This CDR3 is 14 amino acids long. CDR3 sequence: CAISEDGQTYEQYF. As DNA, the CDR3 is TGTGCCATCAGTGAAGATGGACAGACCTACGAGCAGTACTTC.

V is TRBV9 and J is TRBJ2-2; D may be TRBD1 (6 bases). Germline lookup yields CDR1 SGDLS and CDR2 YYNGEE. The CDR3 contains 16 residues. V dropped 2 bases and J dropped 0 bases, with 11 bases sitting between them. In nucleotides, the CDR3 is TGTGCCAGCAGCGTCCTCGGGACATCGAACACCGGGGAGCTGTTTTTT. This gives the protein CASSVLGTSNTGELFF.

This clone was picked up one time. The V gene is TRBV18, the J gene TRBJ1-5, with D possibly TRBD1 on 6 matching bases. The germline V gene has CDR1 KGHSH and CDR2 LQKENI. The V end lost 3 bases, the J end lost 5 bases, and 8 bases lay between the germline ends. The CDR3 totals 13 residues. CDR3 sequence: CASSPNRDQPQHF. The CDR3 nucleotides are TGTGCCAGCTCACCGAACAGGGATCAGCCCCAGCATTTT.